This T cell receptor (beta chain) was obtained from a study of spatial heterogeneity in lung cancer. Whole-study context: PBMC samples from follow-up, when available, were sequenced at a median of roughly two years post-resection.

Time point indicated: blood at routine non-recurrence follow-up after resection. TCRdb called the 5' RACE reads again in MiXCR, with one record for every CDR3 protein. The table shows nearly 95,000 distinct CDR3 sequences, with just under 20% occurring only once. The CDR3 totals 15 residues. The V and J ends lost 0 bases and 4 bases respectively, with 12 bases between them. The V gene's germline CDR1 is MNHNY and CDR2 SVGAGI (reference sequence). The chain uses TRBV6-6 and TRBJ1-2; D unresolved. This sequence originates from a male donor with early-stage non-small cell lung cancer. The sample here was PBMCs, taken at follow-up. The CDR3 sequence: CASSYSLGSGYGYTF. CDR3 bases: TGTGCCAGCAGTTACTCCCTCGGGAGCGGCTATGGCTACACCTTC.